These 21 T cell receptor beta chains were all obtained from the same sample, sequenced in a study of shared clonotypes between healthy human individuals. Measured with immunoSEQ multiplex PCR; TCRdb has only the in-frame clones, and not every one. The sample lists a few million clones; 90% to 95% were seen once. The sample comprised naive CD4+ T cells from PBMCs. The subset here: CD45RA+ positively selected. These receptors were obtained from a man aged 18 to 29 in good health. Some clones in this sample may be carry-over from other donors' samples.

V and J are TRBV9 and TRBJ2-1; D may be TRBD2 (6 bases). With 0 bases removed from V and 7 bases from J, the gap between germline ends came to 14 bases. CDR3 length: 15 residues. The V gene's germline CDR1 is SGDLS and CDR2 YYNGEE. The DNA for the CDR3 is TGTGCCAGCAGCGTAGCTATAGCGGAAGATAATGAGCAGTTCTTC. It is translated as CASSVAIAEDNEQFF.

The CDR3 region is CASSVGYSWEETQYF. CDR3 bases: TGTGCCAGCAGCGTAGGATATAGTTGGGAAGAGACCCAGTACTTC. This chain uses TRBV9 with TRBJ2-5; no clear D. Germline CDR1 reads SGDLS; CDR2 reads YYNGEE. The CDR3 is made up of 15 amino acids. Trimming left V 0 bases short and J 3 bases short, with 12 bases between.

The rearrangement joins TRBV5-1 to TRBJ1-2; 8 bases are a match to TRBD1. Germline CDR1 and CDR2: SGHRS and YFSETQ. The CDR3 consists of 15 residues. Trimming removed 0 bases from V and 5 bases from J; junction bases left unmatched: 6. CDR3 DNA sequence: TGCGCCAGCAGCTTGGCCGACAGGGGAGAATATGGCTACACCTTC. Amino acid sequence: CASSLADRGEYGYTF. Filled out from reference TRBV5-1 and TRBJ1-2, the complete variable domain reads KAGVTQTPRYLIKTRGQQVTLSCSPISGHRSVSWYQQTPGQGLQFLFEYFSETQRNKGNFPGRFSGRQFSNSRSEMNVSTLELGDSALYLCASSLADRGEYGYTFGSGTRLTVV.

This chain links TRBV5-4 with TRBJ2-1, with a weak D call TRBD2 (6 bases). CDR1 and CDR2 (germline): SGHNT, YYREEE (reference sequence). With 3 bases removed from V and 7 bases from J, the gap between germline ends came to 17 bases. This CDR3 spans 15 amino acids. For the CDR3, the DNA is TGTGCCAGCAGCTCGGTGAGAGGGCGGGAAAATGAGCAGTTCTTC. Protein sequence: CASSSVRGRENEQFF. Complete variable domain (other parts from reference TRBV5-4 and TRBJ2-1): ETGVTQSPTHLIKTRGQQVTLRCSSQSGHNTVSWYQQALGQGPQFIFQYYREEENGRGNFPPRFSGLQFPNYSSELNVNALELDDSALYLCASSSVRGRENEQFFGPGTRLTVL.

This chain joins TRBV7-8 and TRBJ2-7; TRBD1 matches 8 bases. After removal of 4 bases from V and 0 bases from J, the junction contained 2 bases not matched to a gene. The CDR3 is made up of 14 amino acids. Germline CDR1 SGHVS, CDR2 FQNEAQ. The CDR3 region is CASSWDRSSYEQYF. The CDR3, as DNA: TGTGCCAGCAGCTGGGACAGGAGCTCCTACGAGCAGTACTTC.

The V and J genes are TRBV28 and TRBJ2-7, with D possibly called TRBD1 or TRBD2 (6 bases each). Trimming took 4 bases from V and 6 from J, leaving 16 bases between them. The germline V gene has CDR1 MDHEN and CDR2 SYDVKM. This CDR3 contains 14 residues. This CDR3 reads CASSSLGGPFEQYF. CDR3 DNA sequence: TGTGCCAGCAGTTCTCTCGGGGGCCCCTTCGAGCAGTACTTC.

The V gene is TRBV18, the J gene TRBJ2-7, with TRBD2 identical over 10 bases. Germline CDR1 reads KGHSH; CDR2 reads LQKENI. The CDR3 is 16 amino acids. V lost 1 base, J lost 7 bases, and 10 bases stayed unmatched. The CDR3 nucleotides read TGTGCCAGCTCACCACTAGCGGGAGGTCCAACTGATGAGCAGTACTTC. Translation gives CASSPLAGGPTDEQYF.

The chain carries TRBV30 and TRBJ1-4; 9 nucleotides align to TRBD1. The CDR3 covers 14 residues. Unmatched junction bases numbered 8, after V lost 4 bases and J lost 8 bases. Per germline, CDR1 GTSNPN and CDR2 SVGIG (reference sequence). CDR3: CAWNLGQGGEKLFF. CDR3 bases: TGTGCCTGGAACCTGGGACAGGGAGGCGAAAAACTGTTTTTT.

This rearrangement joins TRBV5-3 to TRBJ1-1, with TRBD1 matching over 7 bases. TRBV5-3 is identified as an open reading frame with a role that is uncertain. The CDR3 contains 14 residues. V lost 4 bases and J lost 5; bases outside the gene matches: 8. The CDR3 coding sequence is TGTGCCAGAAGCCACAGGGGCGATGGGACTGAAGCTTTCTTT. It encodes CARSHRGDGTEAFF.

The chain employs TRBV5-4 and TRBJ1-1, with D unresolved. The CDR3 contains 16 residues. Germline V gene data show CDR1 as SGHNT and CDR2 as YYREEE (reference sequence). Trimming took 0 bases from V and 1 from J, leaving 13 bases between them. CDR3 coding DNA: TGTGCCAGCAGCTTGGGTCGTTACGACCGGAACACTGAAGCTTTCTTT. Translated, it gives CASSLGRYDRNTEAFF. The whole variable domain, remainder taken from reference TRBV5-4 and TRBJ1-1, is ETGVTQSPTHLIKTRGQQVTLRCSSQSGHNTVSWYQQALGQGPQFIFQYYREEENGRGNFPPRFSGLQFPNYSSELNVNALELDDSALYLCASSLGRYDRNTEAFFGQGTRLTVV.

In nucleotides, the CDR3 is TGCGCCAGCAGCTTCTCGCCAACCGGGGAGCTGTTTTTT. Translating it yields CASSFSPTGELFF. V gene TRBV5-1 combines with J gene TRBJ2-2; D unresolved. Per the germline V gene, CDR1 is SGHRS and CDR2 is YFSETQ. V was shortened by 2 bases and J by 5 bases, with 7 bases between the two germline ends. The CDR3 is made up of 13 amino acids.

For the CDR3, the DNA is TGTGCCAGCAGTGAAGCCCTGCACAGCGCCTACGAGCAGTACTTC. Protein sequence: CASSEALHSAYEQYF. The rearrangement uses TRBV6-1 and TRBJ2-7; D is ambiguous. From germline, CDR1 is MNHNS and CDR2 SASEGT. This CDR3 region has 15 residues. Trimming took 0 bases from V and 2 from J, leaving 11 bases between them.

This chain connects TRBV6-5 to TRBJ2-2, with no clear D. The CDR3 has 13 amino acids. V was trimmed by 2 bases and J by 7 bases, leaving 8 bases between them. Germline CDR1 is MNHEY and CDR2 is SVGAGI. The CDR3 loop reads CASSYVEYGELFF. As DNA, the CDR3 is TGTGCCAGCAGTTACGTTGAATACGGGGAGCTGTTTTTT.

Points on this clone: The same CDR3 can be traced to other DNA sequences in this sample. The chain uses TRBV20-1 and TRBJ1-3; D is ambiguous. This CDR3 contains 10 residues. From germline, CDR1 is DFQATT and CDR2 SNEGSKA (reference sequence). Trimming removed 6 bases at V and 4 bases at J, with 4 bases between. Here the CDR3 reads CSALGNTIYF. CDR3 in DNA: TGCAGTGCACTAGGAAACACCATATATTTT.

The chain is built from TRBV5-4 and TRBJ2-7; the match to TRBD1 covers 7 bases. Losses at the gene ends were 4 bases for V and 2 bases for J; bases not matched to a gene: 9. Germline V gives CDR1 SGHNT, CDR2 YYREEE (reference sequence). CDR3 length: 15 amino acids. The CDR3 is CASSVRQGPPYEQYF. The CDR3 region has the DNA TGTGCCAGCAGCGTCAGACAGGGTCCTCCCTACGAGCAGTACTTC.

With regard to this clone: Other DNA sequences from this sample encode an identical CDR3 as well. The gene calls are TRBV30 and TRBJ1-2, with D uncertain. CDR1 is GTSNPN and CDR2 is SVGIG in the germline V gene (reference sequence). The ends were cut back, 0 bases at V and 4 bases at J, with 9 bases in the middle. CDR3 length: 13 residues. CDR3 in amino acids: CAWSVGQAYGYTF. The CDR3 DNA reads as TGTGCCTGGAGTGTAGGGCAGGCCTATGGCTACACCTTC.

The V call is TRBV15, the J call TRBJ2-5; D may be TRBD1 or TRBD2 (5 bases each). There are 15 residues in the CDR3. Trimming took off 0 bases at V and 7 bases at J, with 15 bases between the two ends. The germline V gene encodes CDR1 LNHNV and CDR2 YYDKDF (reference sequence). The CDR3 sequence is CATSRDVGGRGTQYF. CDR3 nucleotides: TGTGCCACCAGCAGAGATGTTGGGGGTCGCGGGACCCAGTACTTC.

The chain joins TRBV27 to TRBJ2-2; TRBD1 matches 8 bases. The CDR3 covers 17 residues. V lost 2 bases to trimming and J lost 0 bases; unmatched junction nucleotides: 5. Germline CDR1 MNHEY, CDR2 SMNVEV (reference sequence). For the CDR3, the DNA is TGTGCCAGCAGTTTAGGACAGGGAGTGGCGAACACCGGGGAGCTGTTTTTT. Translated, it gives CASSLGQGVANTGELFF.

The chain is built from TRBV6-1 and TRBJ1-2; D not certain. Looked up from germline, CDR1 is MNHNS and CDR2 is SASEGT. The CDR3 runs to 16 residues. Trimming shortened V by 2 bases and J by 4 bases, and 17 bases separated the two germline ends. The CDR3 region is CASSEYRPSLGYGYTF. The CDR3 nucleotides read TGTGCCAGCAGTGAATATCGCCCGTCACTAGGCTATGGCTACACCTTC.

A word on this clone: In the same sample, other DNA sequences code for this CDR3. The chain uses TRBV11-3 and TRBJ2-5; possibly TRBD1 or TRBD2 for D (5 bases each). The germline V gene has CDR1 SGHNT and CDR2 YENEEA. The CDR3 totals 13 residues. V was cut by 5 bases and J by 2 bases, with 9 bases left in between. DNA for the CDR3: TGTGCCAGCAGCCTGGGACCTCAAGAGACCCAGTACTTC. Its protein product is CASSLGPQETQYF.

The CDR3 nucleotides are TGTGCCAGCAGTCAGATACCTAATTCACCCCTCCACTTT. Protein: CASSQIPNSPLHF. V and J are TRBV27 and TRBJ1-6; D is unresolved. Trimming left V 5 bases short and J 6 bases short, with 8 bases between. The CDR3 has 13 residues. The V gene's germline CDR1 is MNHEY and CDR2 SMNVEV (reference sequence).